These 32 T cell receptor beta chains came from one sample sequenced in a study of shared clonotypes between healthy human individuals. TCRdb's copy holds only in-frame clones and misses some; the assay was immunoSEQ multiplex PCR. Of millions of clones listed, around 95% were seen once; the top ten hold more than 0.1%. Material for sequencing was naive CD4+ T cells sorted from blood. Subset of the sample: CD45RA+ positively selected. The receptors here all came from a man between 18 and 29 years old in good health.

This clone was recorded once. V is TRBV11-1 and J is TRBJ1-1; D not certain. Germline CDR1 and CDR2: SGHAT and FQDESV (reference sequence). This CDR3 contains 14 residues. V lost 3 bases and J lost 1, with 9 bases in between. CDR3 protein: CASSLDVPNTEAFF. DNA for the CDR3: TGTGCCAGCAGCTTGGACGTACCGAACACTGAAGCTTTCTTT.

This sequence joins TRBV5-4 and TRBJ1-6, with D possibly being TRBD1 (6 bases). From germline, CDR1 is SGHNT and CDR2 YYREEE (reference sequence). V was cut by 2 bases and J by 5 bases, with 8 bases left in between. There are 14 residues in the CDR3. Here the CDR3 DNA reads TGTGCCAGCAGCTTACAGGGCAATAATTCACCCCTCCACTTT. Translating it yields CASSLQGNNSPLHF.

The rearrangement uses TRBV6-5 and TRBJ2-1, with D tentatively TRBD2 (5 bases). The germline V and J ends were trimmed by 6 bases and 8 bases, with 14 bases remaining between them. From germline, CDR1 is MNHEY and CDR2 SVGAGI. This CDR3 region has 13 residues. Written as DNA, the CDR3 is TGTGCCAGCAGCTCCCGGGAAAAGGATGAGCAGTTCTTC. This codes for CASSSREKDEQFF.

The CDR3, as DNA: TGTGCCAGTGGGGAGGGATCCTCCTACAATGAGCAGTTCTTC. Its protein is CASGEGSSYNEQFF. The chain employs TRBV19 and TRBJ2-1; TRBD2 matches 7 bases. CDR3 size: 14 residues. Germline assignment: CDR1 LNHDA and CDR2 SQIVND (reference sequence). J gave up 0 bases and V 8 bases, and 4 bases lay outside the gene matches.

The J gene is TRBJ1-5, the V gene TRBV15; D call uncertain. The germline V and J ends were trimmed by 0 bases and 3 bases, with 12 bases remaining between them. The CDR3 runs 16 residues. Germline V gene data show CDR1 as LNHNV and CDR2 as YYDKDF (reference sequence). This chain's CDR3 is CATSRDPTVINQPQHF. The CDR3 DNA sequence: TGTGCCACCAGCAGAGATCCCACAGTTATCAATCAGCCCCAGCATTTT.

CDR3 in DNA: TGCGCCAGCAGCTCCTCTTTTAGCGGGAGGGCCTCAGAGACCCAGTACTTC. It translates to CASSSSFSGRASETQYF. The chain carries TRBV5-1 and TRBJ2-5; TRBD2 aligns across 11 bases. Germline CDR1 and CDR2: SGHRS and YFSETQ. V gave up 3 bases and J gave up 4 bases; unmatched junction bases: 11. This CDR3 region has 17 residues.

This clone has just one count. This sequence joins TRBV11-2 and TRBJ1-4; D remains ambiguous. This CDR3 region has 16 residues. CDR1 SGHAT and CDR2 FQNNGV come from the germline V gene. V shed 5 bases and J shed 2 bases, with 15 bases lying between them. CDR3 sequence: CASSPRTGWTNEKLFF. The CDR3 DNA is TGTGCCAGCAGCCCGAGAACGGGGTGGACTAATGAAAAACTGTTTTTT.

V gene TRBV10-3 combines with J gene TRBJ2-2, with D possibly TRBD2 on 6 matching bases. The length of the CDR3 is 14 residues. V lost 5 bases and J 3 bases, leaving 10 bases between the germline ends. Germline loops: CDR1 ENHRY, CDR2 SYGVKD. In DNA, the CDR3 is TGTGCCATCAGTAACGGGGGAGACACCGGGGAGCTGTTTTTT. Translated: CAISNGGDTGELFF.

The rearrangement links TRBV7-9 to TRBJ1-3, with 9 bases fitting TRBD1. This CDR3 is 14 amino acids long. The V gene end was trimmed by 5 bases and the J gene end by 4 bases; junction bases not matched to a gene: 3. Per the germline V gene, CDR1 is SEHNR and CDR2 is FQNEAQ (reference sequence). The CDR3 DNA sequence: TGTGCCAGCAGCGGACAGGGGAGCGGAAACACCATATATTTT. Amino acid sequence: CASSGQGSGNTIYF.

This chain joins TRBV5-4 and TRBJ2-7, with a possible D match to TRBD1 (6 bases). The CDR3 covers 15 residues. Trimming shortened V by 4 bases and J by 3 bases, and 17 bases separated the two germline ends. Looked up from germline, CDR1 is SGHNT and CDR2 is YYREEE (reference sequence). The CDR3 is CASSPGLLGGYEQYF. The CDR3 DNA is TGTGCCAGCAGCCCCGGTTTGTTAGGGGGCTACGAGCAGTACTTC.

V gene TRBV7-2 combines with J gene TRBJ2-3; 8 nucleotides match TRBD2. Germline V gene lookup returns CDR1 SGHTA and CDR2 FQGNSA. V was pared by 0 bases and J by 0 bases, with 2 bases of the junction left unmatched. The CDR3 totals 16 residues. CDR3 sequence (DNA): TGTGCCAGCAGCTTAGCACTAGCGGCAAGCACAGATACGCAGTATTTT. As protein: CASSLALAASTDTQYF. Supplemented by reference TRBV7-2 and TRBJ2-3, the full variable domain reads GAGVSQSPSNKVTEKGKDVELRCDPISGHTALYWYRQSLGQGLEFLIYFQGNSAPDKSGLPSDRFSAERTGGSVSTLTIQRTQQEDSAVYLCASSLALAASTDTQYFGPGTRLTVL.

The CDR3 loop is CASSLTAVHTEAFF. CDR3 bases: TGTGCCAGCAGCCTAACGGCGGTACACACTGAAGCTTTCTTT. The gene calls are TRBV7-9 and TRBJ1-1; no reliable D call. This CDR3 is built from 14 residues. Looked up from germline, CDR1 is SEHNR and CDR2 is FQNEAQ (reference sequence). V lost 5 bases to trimming and J lost 3 bases, with 13 bases between them. The whole variable domain, remainder taken from reference TRBV7-9 and TRBJ1-1, is DTGVSQNPRHKITKRGQNVTFRCDPISEHNRLYWYRQTLGQGPEFLTYFQNEAQLEKSRLLSDRFSAERPKGSFSTLEIQRTEQGDSAMYLCASSLTAVHTEAFFGQGTRLTVV.

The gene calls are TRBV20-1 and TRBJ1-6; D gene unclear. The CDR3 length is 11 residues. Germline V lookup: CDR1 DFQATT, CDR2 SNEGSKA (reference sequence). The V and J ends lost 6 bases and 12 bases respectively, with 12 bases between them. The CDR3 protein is CSADKGEPLHF. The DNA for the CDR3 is TGCAGTGCCGACAAAGGCGAACCCCTCCACTTT.

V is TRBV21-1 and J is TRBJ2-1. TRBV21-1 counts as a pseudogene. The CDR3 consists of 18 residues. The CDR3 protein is CASSKGGGWPLSYNEQFF. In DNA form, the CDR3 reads TGTGCCAGCAGCAAAGGGGGCGGGTGGCCCCTCTCCTACAATGAGCAGTTCTTC.

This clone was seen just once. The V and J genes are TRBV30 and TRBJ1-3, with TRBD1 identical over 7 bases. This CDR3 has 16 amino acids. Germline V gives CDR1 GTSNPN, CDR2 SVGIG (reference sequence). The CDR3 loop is CATGTGALNSGNTIYF. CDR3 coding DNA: TGTGCAACTGGAACAGGGGCTTTGAACTCTGGAAACACCATATATTTT.

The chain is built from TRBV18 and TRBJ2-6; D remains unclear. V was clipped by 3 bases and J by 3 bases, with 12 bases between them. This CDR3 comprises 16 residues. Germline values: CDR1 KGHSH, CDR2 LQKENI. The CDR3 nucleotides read TGTGCCAGCTCACCGCCGACGTCGAGTGGGGCCAACGTCCTGACTTTC. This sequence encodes CASSPPTSSGANVLTF.

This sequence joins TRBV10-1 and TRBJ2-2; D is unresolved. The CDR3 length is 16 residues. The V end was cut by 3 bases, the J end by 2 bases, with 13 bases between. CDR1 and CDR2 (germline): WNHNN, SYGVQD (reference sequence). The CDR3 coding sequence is TGCGCCAGCAGTGAACATGTGGGAAGTAACACCGGGGAGCTGTTTTTT. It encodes CASSEHVGSNTGELFF.

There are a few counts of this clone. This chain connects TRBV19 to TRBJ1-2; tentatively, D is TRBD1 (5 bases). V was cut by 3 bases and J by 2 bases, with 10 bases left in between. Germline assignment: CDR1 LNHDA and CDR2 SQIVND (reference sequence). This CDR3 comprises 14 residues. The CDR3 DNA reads TGTGCCAGTAGTATCCCGGGACTCAACTATGGCTACACCTTC. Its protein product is CASSIPGLNYGYTF.

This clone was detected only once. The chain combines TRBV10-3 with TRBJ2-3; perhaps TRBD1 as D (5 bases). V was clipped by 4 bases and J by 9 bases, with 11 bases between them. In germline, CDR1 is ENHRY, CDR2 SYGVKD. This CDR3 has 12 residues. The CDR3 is CAISADPGTQYF. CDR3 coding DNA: TGTGCCATCAGTGCGGATCCAGGGACGCAGTATTTT.

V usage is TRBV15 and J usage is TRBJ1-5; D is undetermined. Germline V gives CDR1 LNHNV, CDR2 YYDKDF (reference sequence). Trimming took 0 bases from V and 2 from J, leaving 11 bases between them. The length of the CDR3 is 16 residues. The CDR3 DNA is TGTGCCACCAGCAGAGATAGGCCCACGGGCAATCAGCCCCAGCATTTT. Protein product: CATSRDRPTGNQPQHF.

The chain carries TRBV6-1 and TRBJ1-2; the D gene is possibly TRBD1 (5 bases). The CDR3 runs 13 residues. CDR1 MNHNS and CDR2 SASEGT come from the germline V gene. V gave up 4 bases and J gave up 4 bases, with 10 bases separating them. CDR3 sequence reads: CASSVDSRYGYTF. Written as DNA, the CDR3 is TGTGCCAGCAGTGTTGACAGTCGCTATGGCTACACCTTC.

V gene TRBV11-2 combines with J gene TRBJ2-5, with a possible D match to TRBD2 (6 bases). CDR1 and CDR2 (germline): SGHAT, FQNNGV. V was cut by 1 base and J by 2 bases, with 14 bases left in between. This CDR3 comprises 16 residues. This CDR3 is CASSLVGFSGQETQYF. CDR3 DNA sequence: TGTGCCAGCAGCTTAGTAGGTTTTAGCGGACAAGAGACCCAGTACTTC. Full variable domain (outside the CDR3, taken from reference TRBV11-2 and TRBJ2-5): EAGVAQSPRYKIIEKRQSVAFWCNPISGHATLYWYQQILGQGPKLLIQFQNNGVVDDSQLPKDRFSAERLKGVDSTLKIQPAKLEDSAVYLCASSLVGFSGQETQYFGPGTRLLVL.

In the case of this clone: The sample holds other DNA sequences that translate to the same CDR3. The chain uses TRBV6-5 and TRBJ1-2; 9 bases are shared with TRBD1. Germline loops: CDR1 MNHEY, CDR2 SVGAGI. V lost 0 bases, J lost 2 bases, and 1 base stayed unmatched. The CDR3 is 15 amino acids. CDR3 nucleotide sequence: TGTGCCAGCAGTTACTCAGGGACAGGGAACTATGGCTACACCTTC. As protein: CASSYSGTGNYGYTF.

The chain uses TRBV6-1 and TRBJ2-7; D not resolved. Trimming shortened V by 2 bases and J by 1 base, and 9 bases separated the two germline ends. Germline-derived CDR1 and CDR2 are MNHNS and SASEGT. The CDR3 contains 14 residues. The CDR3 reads CASSEIGTSYEQYF. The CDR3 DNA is TGTGCCAGCAGTGAAATCGGAACTTCCTACGAGCAGTACTTC.

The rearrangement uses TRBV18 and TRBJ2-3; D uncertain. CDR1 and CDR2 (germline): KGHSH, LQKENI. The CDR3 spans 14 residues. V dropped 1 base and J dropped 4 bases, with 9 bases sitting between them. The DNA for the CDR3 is TGTGCCAGCTCACCACTGGCAGTGGCAGATACGCAGTATTTT. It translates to CASSPLAVADTQYF.

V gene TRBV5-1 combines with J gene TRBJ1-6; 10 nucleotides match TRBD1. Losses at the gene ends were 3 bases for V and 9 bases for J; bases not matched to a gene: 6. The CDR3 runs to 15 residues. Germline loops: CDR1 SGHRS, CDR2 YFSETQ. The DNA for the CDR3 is TGCGCCAGCAGCTCGACAGGGGGCTCAAGTTCACCCCTCCACTTT. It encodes CASSSTGGSSSPLHF.

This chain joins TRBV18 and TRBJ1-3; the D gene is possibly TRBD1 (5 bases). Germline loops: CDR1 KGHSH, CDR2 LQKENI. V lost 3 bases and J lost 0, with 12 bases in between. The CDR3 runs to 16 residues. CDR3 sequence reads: CASSPTRGTSGNTIYF. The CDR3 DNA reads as TGTGCCAGCTCACCTACACGCGGGACCTCTGGAAACACCATATATTTT.

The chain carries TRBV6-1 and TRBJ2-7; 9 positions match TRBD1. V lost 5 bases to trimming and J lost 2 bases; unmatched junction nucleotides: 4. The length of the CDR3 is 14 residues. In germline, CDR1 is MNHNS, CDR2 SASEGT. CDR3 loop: CASSRTGVAYEQYF. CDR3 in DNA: TGTGCCAGCAGTAGGACAGGGGTGGCCTACGAGCAGTACTTC.

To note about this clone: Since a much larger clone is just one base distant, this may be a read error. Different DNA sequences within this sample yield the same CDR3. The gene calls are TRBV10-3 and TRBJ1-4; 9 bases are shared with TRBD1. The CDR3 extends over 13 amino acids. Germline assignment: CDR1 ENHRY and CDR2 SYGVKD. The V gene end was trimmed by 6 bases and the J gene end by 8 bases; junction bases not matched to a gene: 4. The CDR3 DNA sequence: TGTGCCATCAGCCGGGACAGGGAAGAAAAACTGTTTTTT. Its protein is CAISRDREEKLFF.

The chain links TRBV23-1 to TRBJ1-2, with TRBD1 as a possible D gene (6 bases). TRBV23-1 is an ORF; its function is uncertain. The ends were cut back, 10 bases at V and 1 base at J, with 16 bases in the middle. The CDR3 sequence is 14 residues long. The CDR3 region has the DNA TGCGCCACCCGTGGGGCCAGGGGTAACTATGGCTACACCTTC. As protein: CATRGARGNYGYTF.

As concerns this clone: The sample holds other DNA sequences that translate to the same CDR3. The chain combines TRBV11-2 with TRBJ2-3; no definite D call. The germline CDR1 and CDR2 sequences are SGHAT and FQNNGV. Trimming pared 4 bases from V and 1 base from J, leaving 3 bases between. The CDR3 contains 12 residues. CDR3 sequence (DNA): TGTGCCAGCAGCTCCGGCACAGATACGCAGTATTTT. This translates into CASSSGTDTQYF.

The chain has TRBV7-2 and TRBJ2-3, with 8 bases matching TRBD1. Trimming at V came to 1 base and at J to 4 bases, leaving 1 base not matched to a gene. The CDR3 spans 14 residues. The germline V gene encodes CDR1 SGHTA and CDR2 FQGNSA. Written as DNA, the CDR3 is TGTGCCAGCAGCTTAGGGACAGGGCCAGATACGCAGTATTTT. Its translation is CASSLGTGPDTQYF. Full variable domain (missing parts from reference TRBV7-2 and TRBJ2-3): GAGVSQSPSNKVTEKGKDVELRCDPISGHTALYWYRQSLGQGLEFLIYFQGNSAPDKSGLPSDRFSAERTGGSVSTLTIQRTQQEDSAVYLCASSLGTGPDTQYFGPGTRLTVL.